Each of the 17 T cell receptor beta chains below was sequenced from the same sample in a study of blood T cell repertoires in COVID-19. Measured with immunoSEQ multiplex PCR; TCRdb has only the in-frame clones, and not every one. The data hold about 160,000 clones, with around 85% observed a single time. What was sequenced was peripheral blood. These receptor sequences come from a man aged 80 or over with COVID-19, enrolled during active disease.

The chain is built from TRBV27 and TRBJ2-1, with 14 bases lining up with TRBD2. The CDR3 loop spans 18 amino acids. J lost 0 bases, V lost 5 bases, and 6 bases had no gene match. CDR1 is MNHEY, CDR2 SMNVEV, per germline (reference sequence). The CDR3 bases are TGTGCCAGCAGTCCCGGACTAGCGGGGGGCCGCTCCTACAATGAGCAGTTCTTC. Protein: CASSPGLAGGRSYNEQFF.

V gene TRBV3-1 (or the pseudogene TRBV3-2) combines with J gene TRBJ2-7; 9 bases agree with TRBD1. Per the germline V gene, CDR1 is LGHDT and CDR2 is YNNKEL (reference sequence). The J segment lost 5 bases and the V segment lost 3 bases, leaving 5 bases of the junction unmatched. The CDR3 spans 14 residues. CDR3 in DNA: TGTGCCAGCAGCCACCGGGACAGGGCCAACGAGCAGTACTTC. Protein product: CASSHRDRANEQYF.

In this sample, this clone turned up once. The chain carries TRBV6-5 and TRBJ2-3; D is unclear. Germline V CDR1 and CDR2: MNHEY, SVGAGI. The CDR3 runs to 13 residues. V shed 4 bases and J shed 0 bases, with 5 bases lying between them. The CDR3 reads CASSSQSTDTQYF. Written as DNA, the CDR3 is TGTGCCAGCAGTTCTCAGAGCACAGATACGCAGTATTTT.

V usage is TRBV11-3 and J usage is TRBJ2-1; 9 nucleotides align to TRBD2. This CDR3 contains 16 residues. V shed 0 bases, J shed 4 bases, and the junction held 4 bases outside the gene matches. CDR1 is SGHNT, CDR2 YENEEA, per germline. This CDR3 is CASSLDAGGDYNEQFF. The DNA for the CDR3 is TGTGCCAGCAGCTTAGACGCGGGGGGGGATTACAATGAGCAGTTCTTC.

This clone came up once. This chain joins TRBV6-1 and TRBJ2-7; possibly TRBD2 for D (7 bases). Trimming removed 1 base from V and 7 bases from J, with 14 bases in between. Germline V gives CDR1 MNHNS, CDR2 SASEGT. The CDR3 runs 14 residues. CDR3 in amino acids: CASSEGGGAWEQYF. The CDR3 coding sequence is TGTGCCAGCAGTGAAGGGGGGGGCGCGTGGGAGCAGTACTTC.

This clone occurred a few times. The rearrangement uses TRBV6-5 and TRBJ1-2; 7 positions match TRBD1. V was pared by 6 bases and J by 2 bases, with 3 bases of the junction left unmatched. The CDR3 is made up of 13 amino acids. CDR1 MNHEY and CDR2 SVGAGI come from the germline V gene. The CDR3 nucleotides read TGTGCCAGCAGCGGGACAGCGAACTATGGCTACACCTTC. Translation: CASSGTANYGYTF.

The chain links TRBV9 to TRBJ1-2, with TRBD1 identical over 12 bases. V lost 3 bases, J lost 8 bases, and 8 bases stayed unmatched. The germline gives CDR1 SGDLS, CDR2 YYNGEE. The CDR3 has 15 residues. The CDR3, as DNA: TGTGCCAGCAGCGGTCGGGACAGGGGGCGCGGAGGCTACACCTTC. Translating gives CASSGRDRGRGGYTF.

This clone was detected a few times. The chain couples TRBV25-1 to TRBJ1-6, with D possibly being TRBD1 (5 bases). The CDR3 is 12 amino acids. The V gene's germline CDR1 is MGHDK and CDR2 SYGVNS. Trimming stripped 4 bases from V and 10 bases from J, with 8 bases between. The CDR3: CASSAGYSPLHF. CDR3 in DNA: TGTGCCAGCAGTGCAGGGTACTCACCCCTCCACTTT. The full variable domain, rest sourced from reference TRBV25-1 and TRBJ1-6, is EADIYQTPRYLVIGTGKKITLECSQTMGHDKMYWYQQDPGMELHLIHYSYGVNSTEKGDLSSESTVSRIRTEHFPLTLESARPSHTSQYLCASSAGYSPLHFGNGTRLTVT.

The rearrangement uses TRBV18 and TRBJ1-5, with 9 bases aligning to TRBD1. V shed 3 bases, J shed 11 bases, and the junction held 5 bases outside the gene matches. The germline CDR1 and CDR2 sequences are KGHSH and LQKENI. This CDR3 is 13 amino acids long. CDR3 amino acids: CASSPGQGSTQHF. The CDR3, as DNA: TGTGCCAGCTCACCGGGACAGGGCTCTACCCAGCATTTT.

The CDR3 is CASGTGTGGFGYTF. CDR3 in DNA: TGTGCCAGCGGTACCGGGACAGGGGGTTTTGGCTACACCTTC. The genes are TRBV28 and TRBJ1-2, with 11 bases that match TRBD1. Germline V gene lookup returns CDR1 MDHEN and CDR2 SYDVKM. This CDR3 contains 14 residues. Trimming took 8 bases from V and 7 from J; bases not matched to a gene: 9.

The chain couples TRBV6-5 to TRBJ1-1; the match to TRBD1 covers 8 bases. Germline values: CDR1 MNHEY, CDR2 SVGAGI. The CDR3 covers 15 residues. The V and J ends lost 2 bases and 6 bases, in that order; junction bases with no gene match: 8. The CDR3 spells CASSYLDRGGAEAFF. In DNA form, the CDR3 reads TGTGCCAGCAGTTACCTCGACAGGGGAGGCGCTGAAGCTTTCTTT.

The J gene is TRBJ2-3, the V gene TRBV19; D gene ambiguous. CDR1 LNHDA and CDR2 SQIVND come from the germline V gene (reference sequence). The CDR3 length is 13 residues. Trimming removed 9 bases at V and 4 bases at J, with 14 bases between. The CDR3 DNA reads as TGTGCCAGCAAAGAACTGAACTCAGATACGCAGTATTTT. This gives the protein CASKELNSDTQYF.

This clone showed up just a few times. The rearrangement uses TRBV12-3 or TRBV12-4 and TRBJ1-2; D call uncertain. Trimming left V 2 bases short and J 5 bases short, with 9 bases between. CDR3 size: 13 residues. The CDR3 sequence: CASSLPGSYGYTF. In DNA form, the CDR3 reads TGTGCCAGCAGTTTACCGGGTTCTTATGGCTACACCTTC.

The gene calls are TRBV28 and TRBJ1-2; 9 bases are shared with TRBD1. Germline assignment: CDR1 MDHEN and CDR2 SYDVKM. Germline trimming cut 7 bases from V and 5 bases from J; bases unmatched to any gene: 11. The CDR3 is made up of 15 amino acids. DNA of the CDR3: TGTGCCAGCACCTCACCGGGACAGGGAGGATATGGCTACACCTTC. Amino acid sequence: CASTSPGQGGYGYTF.

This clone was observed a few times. As DNA, the CDR3 is TGTGCCAGCACTCAGGCGGATCGCACGGGGGAAAAACTGTTTTTT. It encodes CASTQADRTGEKLFF. The chain is built from TRBV2 and TRBJ1-4; D unresolved. V shed 7 bases and J shed 8 bases, with 20 bases lying between them. Germline V lookup: CDR1 SNHLY, CDR2 FYNNEI. This CDR3 spans 15 amino acids.

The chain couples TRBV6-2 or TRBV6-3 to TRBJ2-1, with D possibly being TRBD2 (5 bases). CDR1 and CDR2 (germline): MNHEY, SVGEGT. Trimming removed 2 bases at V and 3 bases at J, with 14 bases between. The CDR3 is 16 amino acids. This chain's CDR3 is CASSYPEGTFYNEQFF. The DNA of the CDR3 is TGTGCCAGCAGTTACCCCGAGGGAACCTTCTACAATGAGCAGTTCTTC.

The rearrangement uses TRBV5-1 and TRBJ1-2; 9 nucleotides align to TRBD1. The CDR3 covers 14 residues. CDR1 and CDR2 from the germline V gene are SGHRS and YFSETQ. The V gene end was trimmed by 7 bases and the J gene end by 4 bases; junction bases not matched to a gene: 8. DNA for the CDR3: TGCGCCAGCGGACCACCGGACAGGGGCTATGGCTACACCTTC. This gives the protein CASGPPDRGYGYTF.